The next 2 T cell receptor beta chains were all read from a single sample in a study of early T cells in non-severe SARS-CoV-2 infection. Using its own MiXCR run on the 5' RACE reads, TCRdb lists one record per CDR3 protein. The table shows about 61,000 distinct CDR3 sequences, with 10% to 12% occurring only once. What was sequenced was whole blood. The receptors shown here come from an adult who was a healthcare worker with PCR-confirmed SARS-CoV-2 infection or an uninfected control (not recorded which).

This clonotype was counted at least ten times. The rearrangement uses TRBV3-1 and TRBJ2-5; perhaps TRBD2 as D (5 bases). The germline V gene has CDR1 LGHDT and CDR2 YNNKEL (reference sequence). Trimming removed 4 bases from V and 3 bases from J, with 9 bases in between. The CDR3 extends over 13 amino acids. CDR3 sequence reads: CASSRRGEETQYF. CDR3 coding DNA: TGTGCCAGCAGCCGCCGGGGTGAAGAGACCCAGTACTTC.

This clonotype was picked up many times. The V call is TRBV18, the J call TRBJ1-6; D gene unclear. CDR1 and CDR2 (germline): KGHSH, LQKENI. The ends were cut back, 6 bases at V and 10 bases at J, with 13 bases in the middle. The length of the CDR3 is 13 residues. In nucleotides, the CDR3 is TGTGCCAGCTCGCCCGACCCGCCGTCACCCCTCCACTTT. Translation: CASSPDPPSPLHF.